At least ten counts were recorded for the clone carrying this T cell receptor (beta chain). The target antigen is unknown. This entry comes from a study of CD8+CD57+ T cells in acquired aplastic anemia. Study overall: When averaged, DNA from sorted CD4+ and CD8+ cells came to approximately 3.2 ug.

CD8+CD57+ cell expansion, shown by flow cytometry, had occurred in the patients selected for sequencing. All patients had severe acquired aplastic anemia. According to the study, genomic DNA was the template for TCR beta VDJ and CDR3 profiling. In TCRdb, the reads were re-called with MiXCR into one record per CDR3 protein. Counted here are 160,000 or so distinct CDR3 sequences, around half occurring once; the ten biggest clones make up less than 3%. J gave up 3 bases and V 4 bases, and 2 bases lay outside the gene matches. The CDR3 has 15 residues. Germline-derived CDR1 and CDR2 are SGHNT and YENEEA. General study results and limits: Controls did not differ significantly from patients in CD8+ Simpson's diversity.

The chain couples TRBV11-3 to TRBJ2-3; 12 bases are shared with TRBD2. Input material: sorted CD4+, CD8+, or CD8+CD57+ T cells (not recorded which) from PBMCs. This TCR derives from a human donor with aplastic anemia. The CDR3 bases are TGTGCCAGCAGCTCACTAGCGGGAGGAACAGATACGCAGTATTTT. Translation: CASSSLAGGTDTQYF.